The T cell receptor beta chain described here comes from a study of CD4 T cells in relation to SARS-CoV-2 and coronaviruses. CD4+ T cells from unexposed donors were obtained before the COVID-19 pandemic (2011-2018). The cells were cultured for about ten days before CD4+ T cells were isolated. V shed 1 base, J shed 2 bases, and the junction held 2 bases outside the gene matches. Germline CDR1 reads GTSNPN; CDR2 reads SVGIG (reference sequence). The CDR3 has 13 amino acids. This clone was found a few times. The antigen is not known. Method: immunoSEQ multiplex PCR; TCRdb's copy keeps in-frame clones and lacks some. The sample gives over 20,000 clones, roughly 70% of which show up once; 10% to 15% is in the top ten.

What was sequenced was CD4+ T cells from PBMCs, cultured in vitro. The TCR sequence derives from a human donor in good health. The chain carries TRBV30 and TRBJ2-7; TRBD1 matches 7 bases. CDR3 DNA sequence: TGTGCCTGGAGTGGGGACAGTGCCTACGAGCAGTACTTC. This sequence encodes CAWSGDSAYEQYF.